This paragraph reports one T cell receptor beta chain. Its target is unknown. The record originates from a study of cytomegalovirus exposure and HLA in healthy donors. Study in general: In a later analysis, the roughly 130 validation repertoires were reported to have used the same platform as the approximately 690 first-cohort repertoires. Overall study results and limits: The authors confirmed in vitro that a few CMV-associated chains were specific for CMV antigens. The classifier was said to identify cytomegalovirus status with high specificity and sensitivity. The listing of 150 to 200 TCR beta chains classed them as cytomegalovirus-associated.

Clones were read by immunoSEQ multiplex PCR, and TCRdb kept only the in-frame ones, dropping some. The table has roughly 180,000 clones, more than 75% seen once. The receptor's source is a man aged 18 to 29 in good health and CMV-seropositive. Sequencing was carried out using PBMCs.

The CDR3 DNA is TGTGCCAGCAGTTTACCCGGGACAGGGGTTTCTGGCTACACCTTC. It yields the protein CASSLPGTGVSGYTF. The rearrangement joins TRBV28 to TRBJ1-2; 10 positions agree with TRBD1. Germline assignment: CDR1 MDHEN and CDR2 SYDVKM. After removal of 2 bases from V and 7 bases from J, the junction contained 7 bases not matched to a gene. This CDR3 contains 15 residues.